This T cell receptor (beta chain) is drawn from a study of blood T cell repertoires in COVID-19. Study background: In each case, the material was cDNA or gDNA derived from T cells, B-cell-depleted T cells, or PBMCs.

As originally analysed: Cell counts per sample came from amplifying reference gene primers. TCRdb's copy holds only in-frame clones and misses some; the assay was immunoSEQ multiplex PCR. V and J calls plus clone size are reproduced from that table; the DNA served to infer D and trimming. The sample gives about 190,000 clones, roughly 80% of which show up once; about a fifth is in the top ten. Trimming took 5 bases from V and 0 from J, leaving 17 bases between them. The CDR3 has 17 amino acids. CDR1 is SEHNR, CDR2 FQNEAQ, per germline (reference sequence). The TCR was taken from a human donor in a cohort sampled during active COVID-19. V gene TRBV7-9 combines with J gene TRBJ1-3; D remains ambiguous. What was sequenced was peripheral blood. DNA of the CDR3: TGTGCCAGCAGCCCCAGTTATACATCCCACTCTGGAAACACCATATATTTT. Its translation is CASSPSYTSHSGNTIYF. The full variable domain, its missing parts supplied by reference TRBV7-9 and TRBJ1-3, is DTGVSQNPRHKITKRGQNVTFRCDPISEHNRLYWYRQTLGQGPEFLTYFQNEAQLEKSRLLSDRFSAERPKGSFSTLEIQRTEQGDSAMYLCASSPSYTSHSGNTIYFGEGSWLTVV.